The rows below give T cell receptor beta chains drawn from one sample of a study of blood T cells in healthy people across ages. A single record per CDR3 protein comes from TCRdb applying MiXCR to the 5' RACE reads. This table has about 780,000 distinct CDR3 sequences, under 30% appearing once. The same data also went into a second study, on T cells of mothers and their children.

Sequenced sample: blood. Receptors were obtained from a boy aged 5-17 years in good health. Each CDR3 is given with its conserved first and last residue. The D gene is left open where the match is weak. Some rows have no size entry. The others give once, few or many, or a class for an expanded clone.

J gene	clone size	D gene	V gene	CDR3 DNA	CDR3 protein
TRBJ1-5	-	-	TRBV12-3/TRBV12-4	TGTGCCAGCAGCCCAACAGTGGAAAATCAGCCCCAGCATTTT	CASSPTVENQPQHF
TRBJ2-7	-	-	TRBV19	TGTGCCAGTAGTATAGTTCAGGGTTCCGACGAGCAGTACTTC	CASSIVQGSDEQYF
TRBJ2-7	few	-	TRBV20-1	TGCAGTGCCACAGACACAGGCGTCGAGCAGTACTTC	CSATDTGVEQYF
TRBJ1-1	few	-	TRBV5-1	TGCGCCAGCAGCTGGGGGCTGAACACTGAAGCTTTCTTT	CASSWGLNTEAFF
TRBJ2-5	-	-	TRBV9	TGTGCCAGCAGCGTAGGGGCGGGGCCAGAGACCCAGTACTTC	CASSVGAGPETQYF
TRBJ2-7	once	TRBD1	TRBV7-9	TGTGCCAGCAGCGCCAGGGGGCACGAGCAGTACTTC	CASSARGHEQYF
TRBJ2-7	few	TRBD1	TRBV20-1	TGCAGTGCTAGAGATCGGGGACAGGGTACCTACGAGCAGTACTTC	CSARDRGQGTYEQYF
TRBJ2-5	few	TRBD2	TRBV5-1	TGCGCCAGCAGCTTGGTCAGACTAGCGGCTACACAAGAGACCCAGTACTTC	CASSLVRLAATQETQYF
TRBJ1-1	-	-	TRBV9	TGTGCCAGCAGCGTAGAAGGGGGTGGGGACACTGAAGCTTTCTTT	CASSVEGGGDTEAFF
TRBJ2-3	many	-	TRBV28	TGTGCCAGCAGCCGCCCGGAGCGGAGCACAGATACGCAGTATTTT	CASSRPERSTDTQYF
TRBJ2-5	-	TRBD2	TRBV27	TGTGCCAGCCACCCACTAGCGGGGGACCAAGAGACCCAGTACTTC	CASHPLAGDQETQYF
TRBJ1-1	few	-	TRBV5-1	TGCGCCAGCAGCCCTCGTAAGTGTTTGAAAAACACTGAAGCTTTCTTT	CASSPRKCLKNTEAFF
TRBJ1-1	-	-	TRBV12-5	TGTGCTAGTGGTAGATACAGGGCCGAAGCTTTCTTT	CASGRYRAEAFF
TRBJ2-2	few	TRBD1	TRBV7-3	TGTGCCAGCAGCCCGTTAATACAGGGGGCCGGGGAGCTGTTTTTT	CASSPLIQGAGELFF
TRBJ1-1	-	-	TRBV12-3/TRBV12-4	TGTGCCAGCAGTTCGGGCAGTCGGGGGGCTTTCTTT	CASSSGSRGAFF
TRBJ2-2	-	-	TRBV5-5	TGTGCCAGCAGCTCGTATTGGGGGGACTTTTCGCAACACAACACCGGGGAGCTGTTTTTT	CASSSYWGDFSQHNTGELFF
TRBJ2-4	-	TRBD2	TRBV11-2	TGTGCCAGCAGCTTCGAAACTAGCGGGGGGCTAGCCAAAAACATTCAGTACTTC	CASSFETSGGLAKNIQYF
TRBJ2-2	-	-	TRBV2	TGTGCCTGCACACAGCAGCCCGCGAACACCGGGGAGCTGTTTTTT	CACTQQPANTGELFF
TRBJ1-1	-	-	TRBV19	TGTGCCAGTAGGAAACCGACAGCTGAAGCTTTCTTT	CASRKPTAEAFF
TRBJ2-5	-	-	TRBV12-3/TRBV12-4	TGTGCCAGCAGCCCAATGGGGAGGCAAGAGACCCAGTACTTC	CASSPMGRQETQYF
TRBJ2-1	few	-	TRBV10-2	TGCGCCAGCACGATTCGGGCCTACAATGAGCAGTTCTTC	CASTIRAYNEQFF
TRBJ2-5	-	-	TRBV6-5	TGTGCCAGCAGTTACGACCACCTCCAAGAGACCCAGTACTTC	CASSYDHLQETQYF
TRBJ2-5	-	-	TRBV5-1	TGCGCCAGCAGTTTTGAGGGGCAAGATACCCAGTACTTC	CASSFEGQDTQYF
TRBJ2-2	many	TRBD1	TRBV29-1	TGCAGCGTCGACAGGGGGCTAAACGGGGAGCTGTTTTTT	CSVDRGLNGELFF